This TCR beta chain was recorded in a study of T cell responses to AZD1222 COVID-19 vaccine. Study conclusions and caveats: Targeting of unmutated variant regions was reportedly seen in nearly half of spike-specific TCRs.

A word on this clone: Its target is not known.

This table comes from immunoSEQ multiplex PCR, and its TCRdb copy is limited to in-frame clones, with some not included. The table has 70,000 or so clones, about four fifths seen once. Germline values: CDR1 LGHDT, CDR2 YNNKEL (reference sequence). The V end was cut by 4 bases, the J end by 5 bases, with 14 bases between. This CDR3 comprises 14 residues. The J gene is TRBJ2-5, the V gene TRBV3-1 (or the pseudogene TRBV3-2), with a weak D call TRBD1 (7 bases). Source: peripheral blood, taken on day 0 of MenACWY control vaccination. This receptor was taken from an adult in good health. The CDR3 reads CASSPRTGGETQYF. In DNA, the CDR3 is TGTGCCAGCAGCCCCAGGACAGGAGGGGAGACCCAGTACTTC.